This T cell receptor (beta chain) is drawn from a study of shared clonotypes between healthy human individuals. Study-wide results and caveats: Only blood was sampled, and tissue TCR repertoires likely differ from blood ones. For sorted subsets, rarefaction showed incomplete sequencing despite large depth.

The authors distributed each subset's genomic DNA evenly over several immunoSEQ plates. Per the study methods: ImmunoSEQ output held junction-only sequences without quality scores, so filtering differed. This table comes from immunoSEQ multiplex PCR, and its TCRdb copy is limited to in-frame clones, with some not included. The V and J calls and the clone size are those of that table, but D and trimming were determined from the DNA. The repertoire holds roughly 2.5 million clones, with approximately 92% as singletons. A word on this clone: Its antigen remains unidentified. Compared with germline, one end of the junction differs, possibly owing to a read error.

This CDR3 is 13 amino acids long. In germline, CDR1 is MNHEY, CDR2 SMNVEV (reference sequence). The chain has TRBV27 and TRBJ2-7, with D perhaps TRBD1 (5 bases). This clonotype was obtained from a man younger than 35 in good health. Sequenced: naive CD4+ T cells sorted from blood. The subset was: CD45RA+ positively selected. The CDR3 DNA follows: TGTGCCAGCAGTTTATCCCGAGACAGCCCATCCCGCTTC. This encodes CASSLSRDSPSRF.